The source of this TCR beta chain is a study of metastatic and nonmetastatic thyroid tumors. For the study at large: The authors compared repertoires across blood and tumor or nodule tissue from malignant and benign thyroid patients.

CDR1 and CDR2 from the germline V gene are MDHEN and SYDVKM. The CDR3 runs 14 residues. Every patient was untreated before thyroid surgery. In the original analysis: Across clinicopathological groups, CDR3 differences served as the basis for building a distant-metastasis classifier for papillary thyroid cancer. TCRdb re-called clones via MiXCR from the PCR reads. TCRdb, not the authors, supplied the V and J calls. Found here are just over 14,000 clones, approximately 3.9% of them singletons; the top ten hold around 30%. This clone has only a few counts. The germline gene is not matched at one end of the junction; a read error may be the cause.

The V and J genes are TRBV28 and TRBJ1-1, with a weak D call TRBD1 (5 bases). The sequenced material came from tumor tissue. The sequence came from a female donor with papillary thyroid cancer or a benign thyroid nodule (not recorded which). Some clones in this sample may be carry-over from other donors' samples. The chain's CDR3 is CASSSGLAGLEAFF. CDR3 DNA sequence: TGTGCCAGTAGTTCAGGGCTTGCGGGGCTCGAGGCTTTCTTT. Full variable domain (missing parts from reference TRBV28 and TRBJ1-1): DVKVTQSSRYLVKRTGEKVFLECVQDMDHENMFWYRQDPGLGLRLIYFSYDVKMKEKGDIPEGYSVSREKKERFSLILESASTNQTSMYLCASSSGLAGLEAFFGQGTRLTVV.